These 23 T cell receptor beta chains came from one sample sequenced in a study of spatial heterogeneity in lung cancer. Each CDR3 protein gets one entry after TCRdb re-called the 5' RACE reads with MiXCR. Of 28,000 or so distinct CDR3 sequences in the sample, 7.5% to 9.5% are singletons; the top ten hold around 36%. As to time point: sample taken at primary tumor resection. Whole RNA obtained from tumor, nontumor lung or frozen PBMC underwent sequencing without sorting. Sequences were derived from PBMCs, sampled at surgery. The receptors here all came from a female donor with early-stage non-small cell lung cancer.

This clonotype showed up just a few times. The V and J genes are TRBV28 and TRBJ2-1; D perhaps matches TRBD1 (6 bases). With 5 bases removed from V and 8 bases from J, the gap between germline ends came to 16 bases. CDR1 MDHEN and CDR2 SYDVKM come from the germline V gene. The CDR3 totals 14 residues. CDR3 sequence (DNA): TGTGCCAGCAGTGGGATACAGGGCGACCATGAGCAGTTCTTC. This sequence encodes CASSGIQGDHEQFF.

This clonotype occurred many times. As DNA, the CDR3 is TGTGCCAGCTCCGCCGGGACTAGCGGGAGTAGTCGGGCAGATACGCAGTATTTT. Translation: CASSAGTSGSSRADTQYF. The gene calls are TRBV19 and TRBJ2-3, with 14 bases matching TRBD2. Germline V gene data show CDR1 as LNHDA and CDR2 as SQIVND (reference sequence). V dropped 9 bases and J dropped 4; count of bases not matched to a gene: 15. This CDR3 has 18 amino acids.

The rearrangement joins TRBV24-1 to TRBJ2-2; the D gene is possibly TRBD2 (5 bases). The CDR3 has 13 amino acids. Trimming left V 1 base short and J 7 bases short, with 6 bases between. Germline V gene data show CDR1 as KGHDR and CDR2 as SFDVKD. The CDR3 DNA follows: TGTGCCACCAGTGATTTTAGCGTCGGGGAGCTGTTTTTT. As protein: CATSDFSVGELFF.

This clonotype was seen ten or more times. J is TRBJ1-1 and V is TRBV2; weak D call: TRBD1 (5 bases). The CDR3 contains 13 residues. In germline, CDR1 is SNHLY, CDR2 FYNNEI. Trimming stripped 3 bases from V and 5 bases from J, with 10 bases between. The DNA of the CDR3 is TGTGCCAGCAGTGATAATTGGGGGACTGAAGCTTTCTTT. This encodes CASSDNWGTEAFF.

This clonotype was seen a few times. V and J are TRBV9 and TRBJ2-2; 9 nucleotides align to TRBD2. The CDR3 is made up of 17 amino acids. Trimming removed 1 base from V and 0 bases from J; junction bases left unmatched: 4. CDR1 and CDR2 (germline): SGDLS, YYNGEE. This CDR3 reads CASSVSGRPANTGELFF. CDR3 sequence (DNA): TGTGCCAGCAGCGTAAGCGGGAGGCCCGCGAACACCGGGGAGCTGTTTTTT.

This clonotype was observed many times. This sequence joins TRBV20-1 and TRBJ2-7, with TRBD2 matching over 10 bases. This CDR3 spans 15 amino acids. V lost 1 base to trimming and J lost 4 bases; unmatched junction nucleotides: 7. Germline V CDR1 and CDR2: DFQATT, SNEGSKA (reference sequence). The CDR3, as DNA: TGCAGTGCTAGAGGGTCTAGCGGGAGAGGATACGAGCAGTACTTC. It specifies CSARGSSGRGYEQYF.

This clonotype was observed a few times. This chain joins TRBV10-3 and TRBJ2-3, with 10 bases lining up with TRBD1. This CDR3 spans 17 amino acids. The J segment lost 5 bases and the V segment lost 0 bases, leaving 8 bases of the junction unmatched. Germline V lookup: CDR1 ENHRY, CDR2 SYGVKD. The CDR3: CAISESYAGQGIDTQYF. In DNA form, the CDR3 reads TGTGCCATCAGTGAGTCGTACGCGGGACAGGGGATAGATACGCAGTATTTT.

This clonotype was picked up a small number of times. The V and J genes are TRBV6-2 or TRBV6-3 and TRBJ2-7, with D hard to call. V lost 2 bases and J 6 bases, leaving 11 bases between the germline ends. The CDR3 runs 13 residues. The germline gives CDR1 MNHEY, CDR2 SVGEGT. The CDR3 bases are TGTGCCAGCAGTTACACTAAGCAGGCCGAGCAGTACGTC. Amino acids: CASSYTKQAEQYV.

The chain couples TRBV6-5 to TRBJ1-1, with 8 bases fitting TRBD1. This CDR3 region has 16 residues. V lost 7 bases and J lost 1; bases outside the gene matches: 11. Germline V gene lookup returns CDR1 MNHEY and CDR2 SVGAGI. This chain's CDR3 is CASIPSPGQGNTEAFF. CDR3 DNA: TGTGCCAGCATCCCCTCGCCCGGACAGGGGAACACTGAAGCTTTCTTT.

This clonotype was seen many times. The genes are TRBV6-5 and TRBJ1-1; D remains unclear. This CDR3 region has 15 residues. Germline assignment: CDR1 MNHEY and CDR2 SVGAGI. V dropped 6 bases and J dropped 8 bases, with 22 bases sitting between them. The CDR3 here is CASSRQRTLPGEAFF. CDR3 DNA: TGTGCCAGCAGCCGACAAAGGACTCTACCGGGGGAAGCTTTCTTT.

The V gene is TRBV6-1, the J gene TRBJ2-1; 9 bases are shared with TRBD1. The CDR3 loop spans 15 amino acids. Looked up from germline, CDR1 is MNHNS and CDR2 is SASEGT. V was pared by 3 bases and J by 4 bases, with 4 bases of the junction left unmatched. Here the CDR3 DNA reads TGTGCCAGCAGTGAGCAGACAGGGGGATACAATGAGCAGTTCTTC. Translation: CASSEQTGGYNEQFF.

The CDR3 loop reads CASSSGRGNEKLFF. The CDR3 DNA is TGCGCCAGCAGCTCCGGACGGGGGAATGAAAAACTGTTTTTT. The chain carries TRBV5-1 and TRBJ1-4; D is perhaps TRBD1 (5 bases). Between the trimmed V and J ends, which lost 3 bases and 5 bases, there was a span of 11 bases. This CDR3 is 14 amino acids long. Germline assignment: CDR1 SGHRS and CDR2 YFSETQ.

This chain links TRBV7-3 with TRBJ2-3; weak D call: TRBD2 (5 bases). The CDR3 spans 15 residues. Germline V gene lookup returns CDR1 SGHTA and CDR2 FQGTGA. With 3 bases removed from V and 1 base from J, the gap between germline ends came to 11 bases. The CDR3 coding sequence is TGTGCCAGCAGCTTCAACGGACTTGGCACAGATACGCAGTATTTT. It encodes CASSFNGLGTDTQYF.

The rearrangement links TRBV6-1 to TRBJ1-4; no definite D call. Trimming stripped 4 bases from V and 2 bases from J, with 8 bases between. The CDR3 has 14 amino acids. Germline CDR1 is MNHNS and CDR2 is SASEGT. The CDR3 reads CASSGHSTNEKLFF. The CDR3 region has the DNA TGTGCCAGCAGTGGGCACAGCACTAATGAAAAACTGTTTTTT.

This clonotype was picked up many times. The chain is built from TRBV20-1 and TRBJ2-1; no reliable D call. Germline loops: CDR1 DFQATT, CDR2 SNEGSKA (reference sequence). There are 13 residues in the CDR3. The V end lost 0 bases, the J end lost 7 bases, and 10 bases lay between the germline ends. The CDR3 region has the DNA TGCAGTGCTAGAGACTGGTCGTCGAATGAGCAGTTCTTC. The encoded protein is CSARDWSSNEQFF.

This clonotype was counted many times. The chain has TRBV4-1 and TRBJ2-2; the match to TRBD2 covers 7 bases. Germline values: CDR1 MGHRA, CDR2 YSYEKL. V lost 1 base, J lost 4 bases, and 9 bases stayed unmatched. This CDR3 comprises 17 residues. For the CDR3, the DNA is TGCGCCAGCAGCCAAGGAATGGCGGGAGTACTCACCGGGGAGCTGTTTTTT. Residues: CASSQGMAGVLTGELFF.

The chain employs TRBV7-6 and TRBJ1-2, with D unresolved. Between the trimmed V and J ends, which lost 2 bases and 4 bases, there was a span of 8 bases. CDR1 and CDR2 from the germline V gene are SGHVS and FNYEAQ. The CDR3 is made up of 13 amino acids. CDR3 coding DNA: TGTGCCAGCAGCTTACCGAACTTCTATGGCTACACCTTC. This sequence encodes CASSLPNFYGYTF.

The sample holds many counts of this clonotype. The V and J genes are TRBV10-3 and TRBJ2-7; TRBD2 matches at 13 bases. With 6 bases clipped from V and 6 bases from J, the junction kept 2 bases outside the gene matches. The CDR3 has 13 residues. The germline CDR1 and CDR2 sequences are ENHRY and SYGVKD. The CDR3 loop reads CAIRRLAGGEQYV. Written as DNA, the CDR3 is TGTGCCATCAGACGACTAGCGGGAGGCGAGCAGTACGTC.

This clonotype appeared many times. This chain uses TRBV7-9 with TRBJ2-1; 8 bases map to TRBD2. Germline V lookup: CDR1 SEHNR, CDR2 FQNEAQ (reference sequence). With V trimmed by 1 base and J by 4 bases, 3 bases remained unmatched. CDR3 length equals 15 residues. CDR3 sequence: CASSLGGGNYNEQFF. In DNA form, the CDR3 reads TGTGCCAGCAGCTTAGGCGGGGGGAATTACAATGAGCAGTTCTTC.

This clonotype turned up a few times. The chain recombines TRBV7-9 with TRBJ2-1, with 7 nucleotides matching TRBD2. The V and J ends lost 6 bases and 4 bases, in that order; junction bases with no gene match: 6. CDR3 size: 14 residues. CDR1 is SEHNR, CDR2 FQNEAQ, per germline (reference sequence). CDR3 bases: TGTGCCAGCAGGGAGCGGGACCAGTACAATGAGCAGTTCTTC. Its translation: CASRERDQYNEQFF. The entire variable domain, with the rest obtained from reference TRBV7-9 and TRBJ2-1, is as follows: DTGVSQNPRHKITKRGQNVTFRCDPISEHNRLYWYRQTLGQGPEFLTYFQNEAQLEKSRLLSDRFSAERPKGSFSTLEIQRTEQGDSAMYLCASRERDQYNEQFFGPGTRLTVL.

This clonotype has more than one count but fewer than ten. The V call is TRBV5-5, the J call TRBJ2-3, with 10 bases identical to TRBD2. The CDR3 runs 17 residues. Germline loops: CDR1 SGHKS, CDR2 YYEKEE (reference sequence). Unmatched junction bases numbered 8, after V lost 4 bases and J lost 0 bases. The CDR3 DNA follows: TGTGCCAGCAGCCTCGGACTAGCGGTACTTAGCACAGATACGCAGTATTTT. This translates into CASSLGLAVLSTDTQYF.

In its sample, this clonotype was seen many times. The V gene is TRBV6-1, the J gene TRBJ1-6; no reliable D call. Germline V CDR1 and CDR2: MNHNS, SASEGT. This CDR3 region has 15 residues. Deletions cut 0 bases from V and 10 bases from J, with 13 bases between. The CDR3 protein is CASSEAPTAGSPLHF. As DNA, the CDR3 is TGTGCCAGCAGTGAAGCGCCCACAGCCGGGTCACCCCTCCACTTT.

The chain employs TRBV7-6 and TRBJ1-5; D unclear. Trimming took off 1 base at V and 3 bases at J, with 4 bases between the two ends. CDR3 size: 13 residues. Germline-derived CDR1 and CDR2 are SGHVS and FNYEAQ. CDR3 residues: CASSLEINQPQHF. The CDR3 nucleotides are TGTGCCAGCAGCTTAGAGATCAATCAGCCCCAGCATTTT. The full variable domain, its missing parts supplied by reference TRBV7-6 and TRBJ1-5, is GAGVSQSPRYKVTKRGQDVALRCDPISGHVSLYWYRQALGQGPEFLTYFNYEAQQDKSGLPNDRFSAERPEGSISTLTIQRTEQRDSAMYRCASSLEINQPQHFGDGTRLSIL.